This T cell receptor beta chain was captured by sequencing in a study of CD8 T cells in ankylosing spondylitis. A quantitative 5'-RACE method, one with molecular barcodes, was used to make TCR beta libraries. Each CDR3 protein gets one entry after TCRdb re-called the 5' RACE reads with MiXCR. The data show roughly 370,000 distinct CDR3 sequences, under 25% seen once. A remark on this clonotype: Antigen specificity is unknown.

General study results and limits: What seemed typical of ankylosing spondylitis blood was a TCR beta motif built from under 10 highly homologous variants. Significant enrichment of disease-linked clones was reportedly seen in matched ankylosing spondylitis synovial fluid. Certain motif variants had earlier appeared in reactive arthritis synovial fluid and blood.

Per germline, CDR1 LNHDA and CDR2 SQIVND (reference sequence). V lost 11 bases and J 1 base, leaving 16 bases between the germline ends. The CDR3 consists of 14 residues. The specimen was blood, either unsorted or a sorted T cell fraction (not recorded which). This sequence joins TRBV19 and TRBJ2-3; D is possibly TRBD2 (6 bases). This TCR was sampled from a male donor with ankylosing spondylitis. CDR3 coding DNA: TGTGCCGTGAACACGGGAGTCGGCACAGATACGCAGTATTTT. Translating gives CAVNTGVGTDTQYF.